This TCR beta chain was found in a study of cytomegalovirus exposure and HLA in healthy donors. Study results and caveats: Productive rates of about 87% or about 30% were seen for most TCR beta V segments in an earlier analysis. The CMV antigen specificity of a few CMV-associated chains was confirmed through in vitro analysis. Cytomegalovirus association was listed for 150 or so TCR beta chains. It was assumed in the presence/absence analyses that sequencing depth was roughly uniform across donors.

About this clone: Its antigen is not known.

The PCR ran on 60 Vbeta and 13 Jbeta primers. The repertoire was sequenced with immunoSEQ multiplex PCR; TCRdb's copy has only in-frame clones and lacks some. This table has 120,000 to 150,000 clones, roughly 80% appearing once. V was pared by 9 bases and J by 5 bases, with 9 bases of the junction left unmatched. Looked up from germline, CDR1 is SNHLY and CDR2 is FYNNEI. This CDR3 is 13 amino acids long. This rearrangement joins TRBV2 to TRBJ1-1, with TRBD1 matching 7 bases. The receptor's source is a woman between 45 and 60 years old in good health and CMV-seropositive. Sequenced material: PBMCs. The CDR3 sequence is CARFRGDRTEAFF. Written as DNA, the CDR3 is TGTGCCAGATTCAGGGGGGATAGGACTGAAGCTTTCTTT.